The clone carrying this TCR beta chain was recorded at least ten times. Its matching antigen is unknown. A junction end diverges from the germline sequence, so it may reflect a read error. This beta chain is a stray read from a library made for alpha chains; its abundance is not meaningful. The CDR3 covers 14 residues. Germline loops: CDR1 ENHRY, CDR2 SYGVKD. The data originate from a study of spatial heterogeneity in lung cancer. Regarding the study as a whole: Tumoral mutation counts were tracked by counts of expanded intratumoral alpha and beta TCRs.

The time point is: sample taken at primary tumor resection. TCRdb re-analysed the 5' RACE reads in MiXCR, keeping a single row per CDR3 protein. This sample has under 7,000 distinct CDR3 sequences; approximately 15% occur once, and the top ten carry about 11%. This chain uses TRBV10-3 with TRBJ1-6; 7 bases agree with TRBD1. The input for sequencing was lung tumor tissue, taken at surgery. The receptor's source is a male donor with early-stage non-small cell lung cancer. The CDR3 spells CAISDRDRDSALHF. CDR3 nucleotide sequence: TGTGCCATCAGTGACCGGGACAGAGATTCAGCCCTCCACTTT.